This entry features one T cell receptor (beta chain) sequence. The record originates from a study of blood T cell repertoires in COVID-19. Measured with immunoSEQ multiplex PCR; TCRdb has only the in-frame clones, and not every one. In the table there are some 370,000 clones, roughly 90% of which are singletons. Looked up from germline, CDR1 is SGHDN and CDR2 is FVKESK. V gave up 3 bases and J gave up 5 bases, with 10 bases separating them. The CDR3 is 13 amino acids. The origin of this receptor is a young man with active or convalescent COVID-19. V gene TRBV14 combines with J gene TRBJ1-1; D is uncertain. The sequenced sample consisted of peripheral blood. The CDR3 region has the DNA TGTGCCAGCAGCCATTACTCGGGAACTGAAGCTTTCTTT. Translated: CASSHYSGTEAFF. Looking up the rest from reference TRBV14 and TRBJ1-1 gives the full variable domain: EAGVTQFPSHSVIEKGQTVTLRCDPISGHDNLYWYRRVMGKEIKFLLHFVKESKQDESGMPNNRFLAERTGGTYSTLKVQPAELEDSGVYFCASSHYSGTEAFFGQGTRLTVV.